This T cell receptor beta chain comes out of a study of PD-1 blockade in classical Hodgkin lymphoma. General observations from the study: When nivolumab was started under 1 year after ASCT, patients were excluded. Newly diagnosed patients reportedly had lower baseline TCR diversity than healthy donors.

As to this clone: The target antigen is unknown.

Generated by immunoSEQ multiplex PCR, the TCRdb table keeps only in-frame clones and is missing some. The sample lists roughly 7,500 clones, just under 80% occurring once. The CDR3 runs to 15 residues. V was pared by 6 bases and J by 1 base, with 14 bases between. CDR1 is MNHNY, CDR2 SVGAGI, per germline (reference sequence). Following autologous stem cell transplantation, relapse occurred in every patient, and exposure to brentuximab vedotin varied. Magnetic negative selection purified CD4+ T cells from thawed PBMCs. Best response was recorded as complete response, partial response or progressive disease.

The rearrangement joins TRBV6-6 to TRBJ2-3; maybe TRBD2 (6 bases). The source is a human donor with classical Hodgkin lymphoma. The starting material was CD4+ T cells from blood, obtained at baseline. CDR3 bases: TGTGCCAGCAGGCCGAGGGACTCCCGCACAGATACGCAGTATTTT. The encoded protein is CASRPRDSRTDTQYF.